These T cell receptor beta chains were read from a single sample in a study of blood T cell repertoires in COVID-19. Clones were read by immunoSEQ multiplex PCR, and TCRdb kept only the in-frame ones, dropping some. There are approximately 140,000 clones in the sample; 65% to 90% occur only once, and less than 3.5% lies in the top ten. What was sequenced was peripheral blood. These receptors came from a man in his 70s with acute or convalescent COVID-19. Each CDR3 is given with its conserved first and last residue. The order of the fields is V gene, clone size, D gene, J gene, CDR3 DNA, CDR3 protein. The D gene is left open where the match is weak. Clone sizes are given selectively: once, few, many, or a class where the clone is expanded.

>TRBV7-2|NA|TRBD2|TRBJ2-3
TGTGCCAGCAGCTTAGGACCTCTTAGCGGGAGGGTAGATACGCAGTATTTT
CASSLGPLSGRVDTQYF
>TRBV28|NA|NA|TRBJ1-5
TGTGCCAGCAGCACGGGACAAGCAAATCAGCCCCAGCATTTT
CASSTGQANQPQHF
>TRBV7-8|NA|NA|TRBJ2-7
TGTGCCAGCAGCTTGGGACATAATAACTACGAGCAGTACTTC
CASSLGHNNYEQYF
>TRBV19|NA|NA|TRBJ1-3
TGTGCCAGTAGTAAAACAGGAGATAAGAGCTCTGGAAACACCATATATTTT
CASSKTGDKSSGNTIYF
>TRBV9|NA|TRBD1|TRBJ2-1
TGTGCCAGCAGCGAGGGACAGACATACAATGAGCAGTTCTTC
CASSEGQTYNEQFF
>TRBV28|NA|NA|TRBJ2-7
TGTGCCAGCAGTTTATTATCCTACGAGCAGTACTTC
CASSLLSYEQYF
>TRBV3-1/TRBV3-2|NA|TRBD2|TRBJ2-2
TGTGCCAGCAGCCACCTACTAGCGGGAGGGCCCGCGAACACCGGGGAGCTGTTTTTT
CASSHLLAGGPANTGELFF
>TRBV7-6|NA|TRBD2|TRBJ2-1
TGTGCCAGCAGCTTAGTTGGGCTAGCGGGATCGTATGAGCAGTTCTTC
CASSLVGLAGSYEQFF
>TRBV28|NA|NA|TRBJ2-1
TGTGCCAGCAGTTGGCGGGGGCTCGGGCAGCAGTTCTTC
CASSWRGLGQQFF
>TRBV5-4|few|NA|TRBJ2-2
TGTGCCAGCAGCTTGGCCGGGAGGAACACCGGGGAGCTGTTTTTT
CASSLAGRNTGELFF
>TRBV4-1|NA|TRBD2|TRBJ2-7
TGCGCCAGCAGCCAAGTTGAGGTAGCGGGAGAGGGAGAGCAGTACTTC
CASSQVEVAGEGEQYF
>TRBV9|NA|NA|TRBJ2-1
TGTGCCAGCAGCTTTCAAGGTACAGGGAATGAGCAGTTCTTC
CASSFQGTGNEQFF
>TRBV12-3/TRBV12-4|NA|NA|TRBJ1-1
TGTGCCAGCAGACTTACAGGGAACACTGAAGCTTTCTTT
CASRLTGNTEAFF
>TRBV9|NA|TRBD2|TRBJ2-3
TGTGCCAGCAGCGCCGGCCAACTAGCGGGCACAGATACGCAGTATTTT
CASSAGQLAGTDTQYF
>TRBV4-3|NA|NA|TRBJ1-2
TGCGCCAGCAGCCAAAACCCGACAGGCGACTATGGCTACACCTTC
CASSQNPTGDYGYTF
>TRBV19|NA|TRBD1|TRBJ2-3
TGTGCCAGTAGTCCTCGGGACAGGATGCCCTACTTCGCAGATACGCAGTATTTT
CASSPRDRMPYFADTQYF
>TRBV24-1|few|NA|TRBJ1-3
TGTGCCACCAGTGGCCACAGGGTATTTGGAAACACCATATATTTT
CATSGHRVFGNTIYF
>TRBV6-2/TRBV6-3|NA|TRBD1|TRBJ1-2
TGTGCCAGCAGCCAGCCGGGACAGGGGGCCTACGGTGGCTACACCTTC
CASSQPGQGAYGGYTF
>TRBV7-7|NA|TRBD1|TRBJ2-2
TGTGCTAGCAGCCGACAGGGGGCAACAGCGGGGGAGCTGTTTTTT
CASSRQGATAGELFF
>TRBV6-5|NA|TRBD1|TRBJ2-5
TGTGCCAGCAGATGGACAGGACAAGAGACCCAGTACTTC
CASRWTGQETQYF
>TRBV4-2|NA|NA|TRBJ1-5
TGTGCCAGCAGCCAAGAGCAAGCGCGCCAGCCCCAGCATTTT
CASSQEQARQPQHF
>TRBV27|NA|NA|TRBJ2-2
TGTGCCAGCAGTTTAGGCCCGGGGGGCGTCGTCACCGGGGAGCTGTTTTTT
CASSLGPGGVVTGELFF
>TRBV12-3/TRBV12-4|NA|NA|TRBJ1-5
TGTGCCTCAGGGCACACTCAGCCCCAGCATTTT
CASGHTQPQHF
>TRBV2|NA|TRBD2|TRBJ2-2
TGTGCCAGCAGTGCAATAGCGGGGACCGGGGAGCTGTTTTTT
CASSAIAGTGELFF
>TRBV5-1|NA|TRBD1|TRBJ1-2
TGCGCCAGCAGCTCGACGGACAGGTCTGATGGCTACACCTTC
CASSSTDRSDGYTF
>TRBV21-1|NA|NA|TRBJ2-1
TGTGCCAGCAGCAAGACTAGCGGGAGTATAAATGAGCAGTTCTTC
CASSKTSGSINEQFF
>TRBV19|NA|TRBD1|TRBJ2-7
TGTGCCAGTAGTGGGAGACAAGGGGGCGCTTACGAGCAGTACTTC
CASSGRQGGAYEQYF
>TRBV28|NA|TRBD2|TRBJ2-1
TGTGCCAGCAGTTTAAGCGGGAGGTTTGAGCAGTTCTTC
CASSLSGRFEQFF
>TRBV18|NA|NA|TRBJ2-1
TGTGCCAGCTCACCTCTACCCAGTCGACTAGGTATCTTTGAGCAGTTCTTC
CASSPLPSRLGIFEQFF
>TRBV7-8|NA|TRBD2|TRBJ2-3
TGTGCCAGCAGCTCCGGACTAGCGGGTTTCACAGATACGCAGTATTTT
CASSSGLAGFTDTQYF
>TRBV7-9|NA|TRBD2|TRBJ2-5
TGTGCCAGCAGCTTAGGGGGCGGGGGCCAAGAGACCCAGTACTTC
CASSLGGGGQETQYF
>TRBV9|NA|TRBD1|TRBJ2-7
TGTGCCAGCAGCCCGAGGCAGGGGGCCTACGAGCAGTACTTC
CASSPRQGAYEQYF
>TRBV18|few|NA|TRBJ2-7
TGTGCCAGCTCACCAAGCCTCAATAGCGGACAGGGAGGGGAGGAGCAGTACTTC
CASSPSLNSGQGGEEQYF
>TRBV28|NA|TRBD1|TRBJ1-5
TGTGCCAGCAGTTTACCCACAGGGGGCGGCAATCAGCCCCAGCATTTT
CASSLPTGGGNQPQHF
>TRBV18|NA|NA|TRBJ1-5
TGTGCCAGCTCACCACCCTTACAACAGGGTAATCAGCCCCAGCATTTT
CASSPPLQQGNQPQHF
>TRBV20-1|NA|TRBD1|TRBJ1-6
TGCAGTGCTAGTGGAGTGAGACAGGGTGTGCGAAATTCACCCCTCCACTTT
CSASGVRQGVRNSPLHF
>TRBV25-1|NA|NA|TRBJ1-2
TGTGCCAGCAGTGAACGGGGAGGCTATGGCTACACCTTC
CASSERGGYGYTF
>TRBV28|NA|NA|TRBJ1-1
TGTGCCAGCAGCCAACCACAGACGTGGACTGAAGCTTTCTTT
CASSQPQTWTEAFF
>TRBV19|NA|TRBD1|TRBJ1-4
TGTGCCAGTAGTGCCCAGGGGGCTGGGGTCCGAAAACTGTTTTTT
CASSAQGAGVRKLFF
>TRBV5-1|NA|NA|TRBJ2-7
TGCGCCAGCAGACGGCGCGCGGCTACCTACGAGCAGTACTTC
CASRRRAATYEQYF
>TRBV13|once|NA|TRBJ1-1
TGTGCCAGCAGCCCCCAGGGGAACACTGAAGCTTTCTTT
CASSPQGNTEAFF
>TRBV5-6|NA|TRBD2|TRBJ2-2
TGTGCCAGCAGCTTGGGGCCCAAAGCGGGAGCTAACGGGGAGCTGTTTTTT
CASSLGPKAGANGELFF